These T cell receptor beta chains were read from a single sample in a study of blood T cell repertoires in COVID-19. Repertoires were generated with immunoSEQ multiplex PCR, while TCRdb's copy carries only in-frame clones and drops some. This table has 85,000 to 120,000 clones, approximately 91% appearing once. Sequencing was done on a sample of peripheral blood. Receptors originate from a man younger than 30 with acute or convalescent COVID-19. The CDR3 runs from the conserved cysteine through the conserved F or W. D genes are given only for firm matches. Where a row states a size, it is once, few, many or the class of an expanded clone; other rows omit it.

D	J	size	V	CDR3	DNA
.	TRBJ2-1	.	TRBV18	CASSPADLQLEQFF	TGTGCCAGCTCACCAGCCGACTTACAATTGGAGCAGTTCTTC
TRBD1	TRBJ1-2	.	TRBV19	CASSDPGDRYGYTF	TGTGCCAGTAGTGACCCCGGGGACAGATATGGCTACACCTTC
TRBD1	TRBJ1-5	.	TRBV7-8	CASSFRDRLSNQPQHF	TGTGCCAGCAGCTTCCGGGACAGGCTTAGCAATCAGCCCCAGCATTTT
.	TRBJ1-4	.	TRBV6-5	CASSYTGEKLFF	TGTGCCAGCAGTTATACAGGCGAAAAACTGTTTTTT
TRBD1	TRBJ2-5	once	TRBV5-1	CASSLTGEETQYF	TGCGCCAGCAGCTTGACAGGGGAAGAGACCCAGTACTTC
.	TRBJ1-1	.	TRBV14	CASSQLDRHTEAFF	TGTGCCAGCAGCCAACTCGACAGGCACACTGAAGCTTTCTTT
TRBD1	TRBJ1-2	.	TRBV6-5	CASSYSLGQLSYGYTF	TGTGCCAGCAGTTACTCACTGGGACAGCTATCCTATGGCTACACCTTC
.	TRBJ2-7	.	TRBV27	CASSLRAGNKLNEQYF	TGTGCCAGCAGTTTAAGGGCGGGGAATAAACTAAACGAGCAGTACTTC
TRBD2	TRBJ2-1	.	TRBV9	CASSGPWTSGSYNEQFF	TGTGCCAGCAGCGGACCCTGGACTAGCGGGTCTTACAATGAGCAGTTCTTC
TRBD1	TRBJ1-2	once	TRBV5-4	CASSSPDRVIYGYTF	TGTGCCAGCAGCTCCCCTGACAGGGTGATTTATGGCTACACCTTC
.	TRBJ1-1	.	TRBV19	CASREGGKTEAFF	TGTGCCAGTAGGGAGGGGGGGAAAACTGAAGCTTTCTTT
.	TRBJ1-2	few	TRBV4-1	CASSQESDYHGYTF	TGCGCCAGCAGCCAAGAATCAGATTACCATGGCTACACCTTC
.	TRBJ1-2	.	TRBV3-1/TRBV3-2	CASTTTPQGKGYTF	TGTGCCAGCACCACGACCCCCCAGGGGAAGGGCTACACCTTC
.	TRBJ1-2	.	TRBV6-5	CASGQGNYGYTF	TGTGCCAGCGGGCAGGGCAACTATGGCTACACCTTC
.	TRBJ2-7	.	TRBV19	CASSILGGGTGEQYF	TGTGCCAGTAGTATTTTGGGGGGAGGCACCGGGGAGCAGTACTTC
.	TRBJ1-2	.	TRBV30	CAWKPPGTDGYTF	TGTGCCTGGAAGCCCCCGGGAACGGATGGCTACACCTTC
TRBD1	TRBJ1-1	.	TRBV18	CASSEAGPGQGKTFF	TGTGCCAGCTCAGAAGCCGGCCCAGGACAGGGGAAAACTTTCTTT
TRBD1	TRBJ1-5	.	TRBV19	CASTNYDRGVSNQPQHF	TGTGCCAGTACTAATTACGACAGGGGCGTTAGCAATCAGCCCCAGCATTTT
.	TRBJ2-1	.	TRBV5-1	CASSRRTPGTLPFNEQFF	TGCGCCAGCAGTCGCCGAACCCCAGGGACTCTCCCCTTCAATGAGCAGTTCTTC
TRBD2	TRBJ2-7	once	TRBV7-9	CASSSRGRYEQYF	TGTGCCAGCAGTTCCCGCGGGAGGTACGAGCAGTACTTC
TRBD1	TRBJ1-5	.	TRBV2	CASSPLGQGAGQPQHF	TGTGCCAGCAGCCCCTTGGGACAGGGGGCCGGTCAGCCCCAGCATTTT
TRBD1	TRBJ2-7	.	TRBV19	CASSPRTGSGYEQYF	TGTGCCAGTAGTCCCCGGACAGGAAGCGGCTACGAGCAGTACTTC
.	TRBJ1-2	.	TRBV6-1	CASSEVRDKHYGYTF	TGTGCCAGCAGTGAAGTTAGGGACAAACACTATGGCTACACCTTC
.	TRBJ2-7	.	TRBV6-6	CASSFTGTSSYEQYF	TGTGCCAGCAGTTTTACCGGGACAAGCTCCTACGAGCAGTACTTC
.	TRBJ2-3	.	TRBV6-1	CASSVTGPDRRDTQYF	TGTGCCAGCAGTGTGACCGGCCCCGACCGGAGAGATACGCAGTATTTT
.	TRBJ1-5	once	TRBV5-1	CASRLARGAQDQPQHF	TGCGCCAGCAGACTAGCCCGGGGGGCACAGGATCAGCCCCAGCATTTT
TRBD1	TRBJ1-3	.	TRBV5-1	CASSSTGDGNTIYF	TGCGCCAGCAGCTCGACAGGGGATGGAAACACCATATATTTT
.	TRBJ2-3	.	TRBV3-1/TRBV3-2	CASSHRTGSTDTQYF	TGTGCCAGCAGCCACAGAACGGGATCCACAGATACGCAGTATTTT
TRBD1	TRBJ1-4	.	TRBV10-2	CASSEPDRGTNEKLFF	TGCGCCAGCAGTGAACCGGACAGGGGTACTAATGAAAAACTGTTTTTT
.	TRBJ1-6	once	TRBV3-1/TRBV3-2	CASSLGTNSPLHF	TGTGCCAGCAGCCTTGGGACAAATTCACCCCTCCACTTT
.	TRBJ2-3	few	TRBV18	CASSPQPWDTQYF	TGTGCCAGCTCACCACAGCCCTGGGATACGCAGTATTTT
TRBD2	TRBJ2-2	.	TRBV5-1	CASSSPGLPPGELFF	TGCGCCAGCAGCTCGCCGGGACTACCACCCGGGGAGCTGTTTTTT
.	TRBJ2-7	.	TRBV19	CASSIRTSSYEQYF	TGTGCCAGTAGTATCCGCACTTCGAGCTACGAGCAGTACTTC